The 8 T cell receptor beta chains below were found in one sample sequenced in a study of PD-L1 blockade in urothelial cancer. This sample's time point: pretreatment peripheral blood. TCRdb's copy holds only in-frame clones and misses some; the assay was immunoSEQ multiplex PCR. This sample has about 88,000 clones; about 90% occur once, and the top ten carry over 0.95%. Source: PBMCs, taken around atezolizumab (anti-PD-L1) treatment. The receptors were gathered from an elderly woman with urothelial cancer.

CDR3 bases: TGTGCCAGCAGTTACTCGAGACAGGGTTCCTATGGCTACACCTTC. Translated, it gives CASSYSRQGSYGYTF. The chain joins TRBV6-6 to TRBJ1-2; 7 bases are shared with TRBD1. Losses at the gene ends were 0 bases for V and 4 bases for J; bases not matched to a gene: 5. The CDR3 consists of 15 residues. Per germline, CDR1 MNHNY and CDR2 SVGAGI (reference sequence).

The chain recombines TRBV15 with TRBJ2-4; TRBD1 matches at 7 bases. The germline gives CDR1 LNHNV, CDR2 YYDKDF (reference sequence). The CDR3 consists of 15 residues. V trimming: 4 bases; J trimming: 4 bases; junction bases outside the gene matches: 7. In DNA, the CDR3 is TGTGCCACCAGCATCGCGGACAGGTTTAAAAACATTCAGTACTTC. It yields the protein CATSIADRFKNIQYF.

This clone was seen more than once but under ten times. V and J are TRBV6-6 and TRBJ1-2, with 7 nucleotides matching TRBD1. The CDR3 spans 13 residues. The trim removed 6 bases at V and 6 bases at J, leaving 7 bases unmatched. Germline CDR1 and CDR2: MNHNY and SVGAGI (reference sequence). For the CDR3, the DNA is TGTGCCAGCAGCCGACAGGGCAGCGATGGCTACACCTTC. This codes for CASSRQGSDGYTF.

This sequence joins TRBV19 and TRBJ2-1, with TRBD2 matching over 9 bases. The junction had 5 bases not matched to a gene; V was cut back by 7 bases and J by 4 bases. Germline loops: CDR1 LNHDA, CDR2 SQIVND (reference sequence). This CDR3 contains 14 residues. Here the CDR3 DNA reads TGTGCCAGTATGAAAACTAGCGGGTACAATGAGCAGTTCTTC. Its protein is CASMKTSGYNEQFF.

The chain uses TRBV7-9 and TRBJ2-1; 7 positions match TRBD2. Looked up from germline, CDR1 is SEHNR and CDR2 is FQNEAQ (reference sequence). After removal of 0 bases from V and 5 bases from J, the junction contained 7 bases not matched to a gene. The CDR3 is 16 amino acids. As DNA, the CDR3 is TGTGCCAGCAGCTTAGCGGGGGGAGGGCCAAACAATGAGCAGTTCTTC. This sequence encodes CASSLAGGGPNNEQFF.

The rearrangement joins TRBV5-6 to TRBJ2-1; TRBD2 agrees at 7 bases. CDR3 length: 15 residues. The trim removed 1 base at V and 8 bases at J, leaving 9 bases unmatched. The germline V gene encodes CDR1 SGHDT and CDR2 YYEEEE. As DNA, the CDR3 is TGTGCCAGCAGCTTGCCGAACGGGCTAGCGGATGAGCAGTTCTTC. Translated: CASSLPNGLADEQFF.

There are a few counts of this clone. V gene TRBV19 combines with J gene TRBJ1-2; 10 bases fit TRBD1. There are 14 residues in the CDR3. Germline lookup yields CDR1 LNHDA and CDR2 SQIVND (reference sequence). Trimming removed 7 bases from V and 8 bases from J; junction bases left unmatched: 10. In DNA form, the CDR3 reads TGTGCCAGTAAGACGGAGGGACAGGGGAGCGGCTACACCTTC. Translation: CASKTEGQGSGYTF. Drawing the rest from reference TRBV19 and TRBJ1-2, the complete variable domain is DGGITQSPKYLFRKEGQNVTLSCEQNLNHDAMYWYRQDPGQGLRLIYYSQIVNDFQKGDIAEGYSVSREKKESFPLTVTSAQKNPTAFYLCASKTEGQGSGYTFGSGTRLTVV.

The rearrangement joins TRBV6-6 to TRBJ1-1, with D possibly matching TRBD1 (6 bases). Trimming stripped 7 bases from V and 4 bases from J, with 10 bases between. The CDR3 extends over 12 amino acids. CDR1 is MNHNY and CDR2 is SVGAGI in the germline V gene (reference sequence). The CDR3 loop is CASKAGVTEAFF. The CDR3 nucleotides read TGTGCCAGCAAAGCAGGGGTCACTGAAGCTTTCTTT.